This T cell receptor (beta chain) is from a study of blood T cell repertoires in COVID-19 (dated by TCRdb to about 2020). The study in broad terms: Samples from collaborators originated in the United States, Italy and Spain and spanned both the acute and convalescent phases of COVID-19. The prospective study material was composed of cDNA or gDNA derived from T cells, B-cell-depleted T cells, or PBMCs. Deeply sampled blood TCRbeta repertoires from subjects exposed to, actively infected with, or recovered from COVID-19 were included in the dataset. The repertoires were made available in a free public database intended to serve as a resource for research on the immune response to SARS-CoV-2. The samples were drawn from the first 160 participants of the ongoing ImmuneRACE study and from over a thousand subjects provided by 6 global collaborators. The sample metadata nearly always contained a de-identified subject ID, COVID-19 status, age in years and sex. HLA class I and class II types, where available, came from metadata supplied by the sample provider rather than from assay-based typing.

Overall study outcomes, separate from this receptor: Clinical and demographic metadata were provided uncurated, with the amount varying by source and participant.

The collaborating institutions used their own protocols to collect whole blood in K2EDTA tubes. For TCRbeta analysis, collaborators shipped samples in one of three forms: frozen whole blood, isolated PBMCs, or DNA extracted from either of those sample types. The germline V and J ends show losses of 6 bases and 7 bases respectively, and no gene match explains 9 bases of the junction. The CDR3 runs 14 residues from the cysteine to the phenylalanine. CDR3 DNA is the only sequence kept; it has 42 bases, read in frame from the first base. Sequences MNHEY (CDR1) and SVGAGI (CDR2) are obtained from the germline V gene. TCRbeta CDR3 regions were amplified from genomic DNA using the immunoSEQ Assay, a bias-controlled multiplex PCR. The original pipeline was this. Nucleated cell counts per sample were estimated from amplification of reference gene primers within the assay. Sequence reads were collapsed and filtered to measure the absolute abundance of every unique TCRbeta CDR3 rearrangement. Productive Simpson clonality was computed per sample as the square root of Simpson's diversity index over productive rearrangements. TCRdb stores this immuneACCESS table with in-frame sequences only. Part of the clones is absent; in the studies checked, under half of the shortfall reflects unresolved V genes, and no reason is known for the rest. V, J and clone size are those of that table, while D and trimming were read from the DNA. The sample includes 40,000 to 45,000 clones, with 70% to 90% observed a single time. 6.2% of the sample comes from the top ten.

Details on this clone: Its antigen has not been determined. One base away there is no much larger clone; base qualities are not given.

The sample consisted of peripheral blood. The chain uses TRBV6-5 and TRBJ1-2; 9 nucleotides in the junction match TRBD1. The sequence came from a human donor in a cohort sampled during active COVID-19. CDR3 sequence: CASSPGTGLGGYTF. DNA sequence: TGTGCCAGCAGCCCCGGGACAGGGTTAGGTGGCTACACCTTC.